Listed below are T cell receptor beta chains from one sample, sequenced in a study of control samples from healthy donors and cancer patients. Generated by immunoSEQ multiplex PCR, the TCRdb table keeps only in-frame clones and is missing some. The table includes more than 85,000 clones, 70% to 90% detected once. Sequenced material: PBMCs. These receptors all come from a woman in her fifties or sixties with lung cancer. The CDR3 runs from the conserved cysteine through the conserved F or W. D genes are given only for firm matches. Clone size is not always given. Where it is, it says once, few, many or a class for expanded clones.

CDR3: CASSLANRQGLMNEQFF
DNA: TGTGCCAGCAGCTTAGCGAACCGACAGGGGCTAATGAATGAGCAGTTCTTC
J: TRBJ2-1
V: TRBV7-8
D: TRBD1
size: NA
length: 17

CDR3: CASSIKRSNQPQHF
DNA: TGTGCCAGTAGTATAAAACGGAGCAATCAGCCCCAGCATTTT
J: TRBJ1-5
V: TRBV19
D: NA
size: NA
length: 14

CDR3: CASSDDKHMNTEAFF
DNA: TGTGCCAGCAGCGATGATAAACACATGAACACTGAAGCTTTCTTT
J: TRBJ1-1
V: TRBV9
D: NA
size: NA
length: 15

CDR3: CASRVVTSYEQYF
DNA: TGTGCCAGCAGAGTTGTCACCTCCTACGAGCAGTACTTC
J: TRBJ2-7
V: TRBV28
D: NA
size: NA
length: 13

CDR3: CASSLDGQGQETQYF
DNA: TGTGCCAGCAGCTTGGACGGACAGGGGCAAGAGACCCAGTACTTC
J: TRBJ2-5
V: TRBV5-4
D: TRBD1
size: NA
length: 15

CDR3: CASSRWEDTEAFF
DNA: TGTGCCAGCAGCCGGTGGGAGGACACTGAAGCTTTCTTT
J: TRBJ1-1
V: TRBV5-6
D: NA
size: NA
length: 13

CDR3: CASSSGTGDYGYTF
DNA: TGTGCCAGCAGCTCAGGGACAGGGGACTATGGCTACACCTTC
J: TRBJ1-2
V: TRBV7-9
D: TRBD1
size: NA
length: 14

CDR3: CASSNISFSGANVLTF
DNA: TGTGCCAGCAGTAACATCTCCTTCTCTGGGGCCAACGTCCTGACTTTC
J: TRBJ2-6
V: TRBV7-2
D: NA
size: NA
length: 16

CDR3: CAISESQGSGANVLTF
DNA: TGTGCCATCAGTGAGTCCCAGGGCTCCGGGGCCAACGTCCTGACTTTC
J: TRBJ2-6
V: TRBV10-3
D: NA
size: NA
length: 16

CDR3: CASSDGIRGNYGYTF
DNA: TGTGCCAGCAGCGACGGGATACGGGGAAACTATGGCTACACCTTC
J: TRBJ1-2
V: TRBV3-1/TRBV3-2
D: NA
size: NA
length: 15

CDR3: CATRGPSGREETQYF
DNA: TGTGCCACCAGGGGACCTAGCGGGAGGGAAGAGACCCAGTACTTC
J: TRBJ2-5
V: TRBV24-1
D: TRBD2
size: NA
length: 15

CDR3: CAPAGRCEQYF
DNA: TGTGCCCCAGCAGGAAGGTGTGAGCAGTACTTC
J: TRBJ2-7
V: TRBV9
D: NA
size: NA
length: 11

CDR3: CASSLLAGGPWTQYF
DNA: TGTGCCAGCAGCTTGCTAGCGGGAGGGCCTTGGACCCAGTACTTC
J: TRBJ2-5
V: TRBV11-2
D: TRBD2
size: NA
length: 15

CDR3: CASSVEFTSGANVLTF
DNA: TGTGCCAGCAGCGTAGAGTTCACCTCTGGGGCCAACGTCCTGACTTTC
J: TRBJ2-6
V: TRBV9
D: NA
size: NA
length: 16

CDR3: CASSLVAGINTEAFF
DNA: TGTGCCAGCAGCTTGGTAGCGGGGATTAACACTGAAGCTTTCTTT
J: TRBJ1-1
V: TRBV5-5
D: NA
size: NA
length: 15

CDR3: CASKDSRGPLGSPLHF
DNA: TGTGCCAGTAAGGACAGTCGGGGACCTTTAGGATCACCCCTCCACTTT
J: TRBJ1-6
V: TRBV19
D: NA
size: NA
length: 16

CDR3: CASSYDGGNGEKLFF
DNA: TGTGCCAGCAGTTACGATGGGGGTAACGGGGAAAAACTGTTTTTT
J: TRBJ1-4
V: TRBV6-2/TRBV6-3
D: NA
size: NA
length: 15

CDR3: CASSHPGSYNSPLHF
DNA: TGTGCCAGCAGCCACCCTGGATCCTATAATTCACCCCTCCACTTT
J: TRBJ1-6
V: TRBV3-1/TRBV3-2
D: NA
size: NA
length: 15

CDR3: CASGDRANYGYTF
DNA: TGTGCCAGCGGGGACAGGGCTAACTATGGCTACACCTTC
J: TRBJ1-2
V: TRBV6-5
D: TRBD1
size: NA
length: 13

CDR3: CAWRGYGEKLFF
DNA: TGTGCCTGGAGGGGCTACGGTGAAAAACTGTTTTTT
J: TRBJ1-4
V: TRBV30
D: NA
size: NA
length: 12

CDR3: CASSEESGDNSYGYTF
DNA: TGTGCCAGCAGTGAGGAGAGTGGAGACAATTCCTATGGCTACACCTTC
J: TRBJ1-2
V: TRBV2
D: NA
size: NA
length: 16

CDR3: CSVESGNTIYF
DNA: TGCAGCGTTGAAAGTGGAAACACCATATATTTT
J: TRBJ1-3
V: TRBV29-1
D: NA
size: NA
length: 11

CDR3: CASKTGTPDRGYTF
DNA: TGTGCCAGCAAAACCGGGACCCCAGATCGGGGCTACACCTTC
J: TRBJ1-2
V: TRBV2
D: NA
size: NA
length: 14

CDR3: CASILQGARNTEAFF
DNA: TGTGCCAGCATACTACAGGGGGCGAGAAACACTGAAGCTTTCTTT
J: TRBJ1-1
V: TRBV2
D: TRBD1
size: NA
length: 15

CDR3: CASRDRQGAEENSPLHF
DNA: TGCGCCAGCAGGGATAGACAGGGGGCGGAAGAAAATTCACCCCTCCACTTT
J: TRBJ1-6
V: TRBV4-1
D: TRBD1
size: NA
length: 17

CDR3: CASSRTGEETQYF
DNA: TGTGCCAGCAGCCGTACAGGGGAAGAGACCCAGTACTTC
J: TRBJ2-5
V: TRBV13
D: TRBD1
size: NA
length: 13

CDR3: CASSQTADRGRPDTQYF
DNA: TGTGCCAGCAGTCAAACAGCGGACAGGGGGCGACCAGATACGCAGTATTTT
J: TRBJ2-3
V: TRBV7-9
D: TRBD1
size: NA
length: 17

CDR3: CASSQDPGLNYEQYF
DNA: TGTGCCAGCAGCCAAGATCCGGGACTTAACTACGAGCAGTACTTC
J: TRBJ2-7
V: TRBV3-1/TRBV3-2
D: NA
size: NA
length: 15

CDR3: CASSLGGQGRYGYTF
DNA: TGTGCCAGCAGCTTAGGGGGACAGGGGCGGTATGGCTACACCTTC
J: TRBJ1-2
V: TRBV7-3
D: TRBD1
size: NA
length: 15

CDR3: CASSLTGELFF
DNA: TGTGCCAGCAGTCTCACCGGGGAGCTGTTTTTT
J: TRBJ2-2
V: TRBV11-2
D: NA
size: NA
length: 11

CDR3: CASSPPPGTEYNSPLHF
DNA: TGTGCCAGCTCACCACCGCCAGGGACCGAATATAATTCACCCCTCCACTTT
J: TRBJ1-6
V: TRBV18
D: NA
size: NA
length: 17

CDR3: CASSPSGPYEQYF
DNA: TGCGCCAGCAGCCCAAGCGGGCCCTACGAGCAGTACTTC
J: TRBJ2-7
V: TRBV5-1
D: NA
size: NA
length: 13

CDR3: CASSYQETQYF
DNA: TGTGCCAGCAGCTATCAAGAGACCCAGTACTTC
J: TRBJ2-5
V: TRBV7-2
D: NA
size: NA
length: 11

CDR3: CATSRDYASGRAGETQYF
DNA: TGTGCCACCAGCAGAGATTACGCTAGCGGGAGGGCCGGAGAGACCCAGTACTTC
J: TRBJ2-5
V: TRBV15
D: TRBD2
size: few
length: 18

CDR3: CATSDRDWSSYNEQFF
DNA: TGTGCCACCAGTGATCGGGACTGGAGCTCCTACAATGAGCAGTTCTTC
J: TRBJ2-1
V: TRBV24-1
D: NA
size: NA
length: 16

CDR3: CASSEDGGANTEAFF
DNA: TGTGCCAGCAGCGAGGACGGAGGGGCGAACACTGAAGCTTTCTTT
J: TRBJ1-1
V: TRBV9
D: NA
size: NA
length: 15

CDR3: CASKSGRDNEQFF
DNA: TGTGCCAGTAAATCCGGCAGAGACAATGAGCAGTTCTTC
J: TRBJ2-1
V: TRBV19
D: NA
size: NA
length: 13

CDR3: CASSLLGGVNQPQHF
DNA: TGTGCCAGCAGCTTATTAGGTGGGGTTAATCAGCCCCAGCATTTT
J: TRBJ1-5
V: TRBV7-9
D: NA
size: NA
length: 15

CDR3: CASSIRAGYNSPLHF
DNA: TGTGCCAGTAGTATCCGGGCAGGATATAATTCACCCCTCCACTTT
J: TRBJ1-6
V: TRBV19
D: NA
size: NA
length: 15

CDR3: CASTPYFWGRNYGYTF
DNA: TGTGCCAGTACTCCCTACTTCTGGGGGCGAAACTATGGCTACACCTTC
J: TRBJ1-2
V: TRBV19
D: NA
size: NA
length: 16

CDR3: CASNLIGQDTEAFF
DNA: TGTGCCAGTAACTTAATTGGACAGGACACTGAAGCTTTCTTT
J: TRBJ1-1
V: TRBV19
D: TRBD1
size: NA
length: 14

CDR3: CASREGVRGANVLTF
DNA: TGTGCCAGCAGAGAGGGGGTGAGAGGGGCCAACGTCCTGACTTTC
J: TRBJ2-6
V: TRBV5-4
D: NA
size: once
length: 15

CDR3: CASSPIKEGAGNEQFF
DNA: TGTGCCAGCTCACCCATTAAAGAGGGCGCGGGAAATGAGCAGTTCTTC
J: TRBJ2-1
V: TRBV18
D: NA
size: NA
length: 16

CDR3: CASSQPGTEGGYTF
DNA: TGTGCCAGCAGCCAACCCGGGACAGAGGGTGGCTACACCTTC
J: TRBJ1-2
V: TRBV5-6
D: TRBD1
size: NA
length: 14

CDR3: CATGQGNEETQYF
DNA: TGTGCCACCGGACAGGGGAACGAAGAGACCCAGTACTTC
J: TRBJ2-5
V: TRBV7-2
D: TRBD1
size: NA
length: 13

CDR3: CASSTGNQHEKLFF
DNA: TGTGCCAGCAGTACAGGCAACCAACATGAAAAACTGTTTTTT
J: TRBJ1-4
V: TRBV2
D: NA
size: NA
length: 14

CDR3: CASSQVGELFF
DNA: TGTGCCAGCAGCCAAGTCGGGGAGCTGTTTTTT
J: TRBJ2-2
V: TRBV3-1/TRBV3-2
D: NA
size: NA
length: 11

CDR3: CASSPGLPRGANYGYTF
DNA: TGCGCCAGCAGCCCAGGCCTCCCTAGGGGCGCTAACTATGGCTACACCTTC
J: TRBJ1-2
V: TRBV4-1
D: NA
size: NA
length: 17

CDR3: CASSPYPARGGSKGYEQYF
DNA: TGTGCCAGCAGTCCCTACCCTGCCCGGGGAGGCTCGAAAGGGTACGAGCAGTACTTC
J: TRBJ2-7
V: TRBV27
D: NA
size: NA
length: 19

CDR3: CASSPPLIQGLVANEQFF
DNA: TGTGCCAGCAGCCCACCGCTGATACAGGGTCTTGTAGCGAATGAGCAGTTCTTC
J: TRBJ2-1
V: TRBV9
D: NA
size: NA
length: 18

CDR3: CASSLVLGGYEQYF
DNA: TGTGCCAGCAGCTTAGTATTAGGAGGATACGAGCAGTACTTC
J: TRBJ2-7
V: TRBV7-2
D: NA
size: NA
length: 14

CDR3: CASSPDQGNSPLHF
DNA: TGTGCCAGCAGCCCAGACCAGGGAAATTCACCCCTCCACTTT
J: TRBJ1-6
V: TRBV7-2
D: NA
size: NA
length: 14

CDR3: CASSFGLAGTGELFF
DNA: TGTGCCAGCAGCTTCGGACTAGCGGGGACCGGGGAGCTGTTTTTT
J: TRBJ2-2
V: TRBV11-2
D: TRBD2
size: NA
length: 15